This is a list of T cell receptor beta chains from one sample in a study of blood T cell repertoires in COVID-19. Clones were read by immunoSEQ multiplex PCR, and TCRdb kept only the in-frame ones, dropping some. The sample has around 160,000 clones, about 80% seen once. The source material was PBMCs or T cells enriched from blood (not recorded which). Receptors originate from a woman aged 55-70 years who had recovered from COVID-19. Each CDR3 is given with its conserved first and last residue. A D gene is named only where the DNA matches it firmly. Clone size, where shown, is once, few, many, or a class for clones that have expanded.

v_call: TRBV19
j_call: TRBJ2-3
clone_size: -
d_call: -
cdr3_nt: TGTGCCAGTAGTCAGGACACTTATACAGATACGCAGTATTTT
cdr3_aa: CASSQDTYTDTQYF

v_call: TRBV5-1
j_call: TRBJ2-1
clone_size: few
d_call: TRBD1
cdr3_nt: TGCGCCAGCATGAGACAGGGAAACAATGAGCAGTTCTTC
cdr3_aa: CASMRQGNNEQFF

v_call: TRBV5-5
j_call: TRBJ2-3
clone_size: -
d_call: -
cdr3_nt: TGTGCCAGCAGCTTGGCTAGGATTTCGGGGGGCTACAGCGATACGCAGTATTTT
cdr3_aa: CASSLARISGGYSDTQYF

v_call: TRBV5-4
j_call: TRBJ1-1
clone_size: -
d_call: -
cdr3_nt: TGTGCCAGCAGCTCCGACATGGGTTGGGCTTTCTTT
cdr3_aa: CASSSDMGWAFF

v_call: TRBV12-3/TRBV12-4
j_call: TRBJ1-1
clone_size: few
d_call: -
cdr3_nt: TGTGCCAGCAAATTCGGGAACACTGAAGCTTTCTTT
cdr3_aa: CASKFGNTEAFF

v_call: TRBV3-1/TRBV3-2
j_call: TRBJ1-1
clone_size: -
d_call: -
cdr3_nt: TGTGCCAGCAGCCAAGATATCGGGGGAGACACTGAAGCTTTCTTT
cdr3_aa: CASSQDIGGDTEAFF

v_call: TRBV3-1/TRBV3-2
j_call: TRBJ1-2
clone_size: many
d_call: -
cdr3_nt: TGTGCCAGCAGCCAAGCCACAGGGTACTATGGCTACACCTTC
cdr3_aa: CASSQATGYYGYTF

v_call: TRBV7-2
j_call: TRBJ1-2
clone_size: -
d_call: -
cdr3_nt: TGTGCCAGCAGCCCAAGACACAGCTATGGCTACACCTTC
cdr3_aa: CASSPRHSYGYTF

v_call: TRBV24-1
j_call: TRBJ2-5
clone_size: -
d_call: -
cdr3_nt: TGTGCCACCAGTGATTTGGATCAGGGCCAAGAGACCCAGTACTTC
cdr3_aa: CATSDLDQGQETQYF

v_call: TRBV2
j_call: TRBJ1-2
clone_size: -
d_call: -
cdr3_nt: TGTGCCAGCAGTGATCAGGGTGCCTATGGCTACACCTTC
cdr3_aa: CASSDQGAYGYTF

v_call: TRBV19
j_call: TRBJ1-4
clone_size: -
d_call: TRBD1
cdr3_nt: TGTGCCAGCCACGGGGACAGATCTAATGAAAAACTGTTTTTT
cdr3_aa: CASHGDRSNEKLFF

v_call: TRBV27
j_call: TRBJ2-3
clone_size: -
d_call: TRBD1
cdr3_nt: TGTGCCAGCAGTATGACAGGGGGCGTAGTGCCAGATACGCAGTATTTT
cdr3_aa: CASSMTGGVVPDTQYF

v_call: TRBV19
j_call: TRBJ2-3
clone_size: -
d_call: TRBD2
cdr3_nt: TGTGCCAGTGACAAAAAGCGGGGGGTGACAGATACGCAGTATTTT
cdr3_aa: CASDKKRGVTDTQYF

v_call: TRBV5-5
j_call: TRBJ1-2
clone_size: -
d_call: -
cdr3_nt: TGTGCCAGCCCCCCCCTCCAGGTGCCGACCTATGGCTACACCTTC
cdr3_aa: CASPPLQVPTYGYTF

v_call: TRBV30
j_call: TRBJ2-1
clone_size: -
d_call: TRBD1
cdr3_nt: TGTGCCTTCACGAGGACAGGGGGCTACGGTGAGCAGTTCTTC
cdr3_aa: CAFTRTGGYGEQFF

v_call: TRBV3-1/TRBV3-2
j_call: TRBJ1-2
clone_size: -
d_call: -
cdr3_nt: TGTGCCAGCAGCCACGGTTTGGGCTACACCTTC
cdr3_aa: CASSHGLGYTF

v_call: TRBV11-2
j_call: TRBJ2-7
clone_size: -
d_call: -
cdr3_nt: TGTGCCAGCAGCCGGCCGGACAACCCCTACGAGCAGTACTTC
cdr3_aa: CASSRPDNPYEQYF

v_call: TRBV18
j_call: TRBJ1-2
clone_size: -
d_call: -
cdr3_nt: TGTGCCAGCTCACCACCGTCCACTAACCATGGCTACACCTTC
cdr3_aa: CASSPPSTNHGYTF

v_call: TRBV7-8
j_call: TRBJ1-5
clone_size: -
d_call: -
cdr3_nt: TGTGCCAGCGGGCACGGGAGTAATCAGCCCCAGCATTTT
cdr3_aa: CASGHGSNQPQHF

v_call: TRBV28
j_call: TRBJ1-5
clone_size: -
d_call: TRBD1
cdr3_nt: TGTGCCAGCACCAATCCCGGGACAGGGGAAAATCAGCCCCAGCATTTT
cdr3_aa: CASTNPGTGENQPQHF

v_call: TRBV4-1
j_call: TRBJ2-1
clone_size: -
d_call: TRBD2
cdr3_nt: TGCGCCAGCAGACTAGCGGGGCCTTACAATGAGCAGTTCTTC
cdr3_aa: CASRLAGPYNEQFF

v_call: TRBV27
j_call: TRBJ1-2
clone_size: -
d_call: TRBD1
cdr3_nt: TGTGCCAGCAATCGGGCAGGGGGCTTTGGCTACACCTTC
cdr3_aa: CASNRAGGFGYTF

v_call: TRBV5-6
j_call: TRBJ1-2
clone_size: once
d_call: -
cdr3_nt: TGTGCCCAGCTTGGGGGGGAATCTAACTATGGCTACACCTTC
cdr3_aa: CAQLGGESNYGYTF

v_call: TRBV14
j_call: TRBJ2-5
clone_size: few
d_call: -
cdr3_nt: TGTGCCAGCAGCTGGGGGGGGCCCGGGACCCAGTACTTC
cdr3_aa: CASSWGGPGTQYF

v_call: TRBV4-1
j_call: TRBJ2-2
clone_size: -
d_call: -
cdr3_nt: TGCGCCAGCAGCCAAGCATTCGCTAGCTTGGCCGGGGAGCTGTTTTTT
cdr3_aa: CASSQAFASLAGELFF

v_call: TRBV3-1/TRBV3-2
j_call: TRBJ1-4
clone_size: -
d_call: -
cdr3_nt: TGTACCAGCAGCCATCGGGAAAAACTGTTTTTT
cdr3_aa: CTSSHREKLFF

v_call: TRBV3-1/TRBV3-2
j_call: TRBJ2-7
clone_size: few
d_call: -
cdr3_nt: TGTGCCAGCAGCCACAGCGGCAGGTACGAGCAGTACTTC
cdr3_aa: CASSHSGRYEQYF

v_call: TRBV10-3
j_call: TRBJ2-5
clone_size: -
d_call: -
cdr3_nt: TGTGCCATCAGTGGAGGGGCGCGGGAAGGGACCCAGTACTTC
cdr3_aa: CAISGGAREGTQYF

v_call: TRBV21-1
j_call: TRBJ2-1
clone_size: -
d_call: -
cdr3_nt: TGTGCCAGCAGCAAAGTGGGCAGGGGACCCTACAATGAGCAGTTCTTC
cdr3_aa: CASSKVGRGPYNEQFF

v_call: TRBV30
j_call: TRBJ2-3
clone_size: -
d_call: TRBD2
cdr3_nt: TGTGCCTTGGGGACTAGCGGCACAGATACGCAGTATTTT
cdr3_aa: CALGTSGTDTQYF

v_call: TRBV5-1
j_call: TRBJ2-6
clone_size: -
d_call: TRBD1
cdr3_nt: TGCGCCAGCAGCTTAACAGGGGGCGCTGGGGCCAACGTCCTGACTTTC
cdr3_aa: CASSLTGGAGANVLTF

v_call: TRBV5-1
j_call: TRBJ2-1
clone_size: few
d_call: -
cdr3_nt: TGCGCCAGCAGCTTGGATAGCGGAAACTACAATGAGCAGTTCTTC
cdr3_aa: CASSLDSGNYNEQFF

v_call: TRBV4-1
j_call: TRBJ1-5
clone_size: once
d_call: TRBD1
cdr3_nt: TGCGCCAGCAGCCAAGATTTAGGGGGACAGGGGTGGGATCAGCCCCAGCATTTT
cdr3_aa: CASSQDLGGQGWDQPQHF

v_call: TRBV7-9
j_call: TRBJ1-2
clone_size: -
d_call: TRBD1
cdr3_nt: TGTGCCAGCAGCTTAGTTTCTTGGACAGGGGGCGCGGGAGGCTACACCTTC
cdr3_aa: CASSLVSWTGGAGGYTF

v_call: TRBV5-4
j_call: TRBJ2-3
clone_size: -
d_call: -
cdr3_nt: TGTGCCAGCAGCTTGGAAGGTAGCGGAACTACGCAGTATTTT
cdr3_aa: CASSLEGSGTTQYF

v_call: TRBV5-1
j_call: TRBJ1-6
clone_size: -
d_call: -
cdr3_nt: TGCGCCAGCAGCCGTGACGGGAGCTCCTATAATTCACCCCTCCACTTT
cdr3_aa: CASSRDGSSYNSPLHF